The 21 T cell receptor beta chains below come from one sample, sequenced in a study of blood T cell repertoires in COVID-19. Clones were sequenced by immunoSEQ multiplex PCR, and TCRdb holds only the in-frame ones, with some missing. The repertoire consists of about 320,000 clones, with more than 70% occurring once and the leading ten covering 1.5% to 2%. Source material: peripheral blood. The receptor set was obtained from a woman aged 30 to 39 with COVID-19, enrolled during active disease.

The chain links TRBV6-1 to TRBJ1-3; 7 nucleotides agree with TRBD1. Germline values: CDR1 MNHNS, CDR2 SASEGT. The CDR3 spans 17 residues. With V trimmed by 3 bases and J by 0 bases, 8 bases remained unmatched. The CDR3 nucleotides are TGTGCCAGCAGTGAGACCGGGACAGCCAACTCTGGAAACACCATATATTTT. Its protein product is CASSETGTANSGNTIYF.

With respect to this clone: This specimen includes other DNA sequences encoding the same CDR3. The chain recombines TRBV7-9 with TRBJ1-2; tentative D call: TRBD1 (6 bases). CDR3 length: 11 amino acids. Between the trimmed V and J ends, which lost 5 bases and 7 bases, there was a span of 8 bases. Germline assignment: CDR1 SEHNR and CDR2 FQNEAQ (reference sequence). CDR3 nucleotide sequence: TGTGCCAGCAGCCTGACAGGTGGCTACACCTTC. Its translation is CASSLTGGYTF.

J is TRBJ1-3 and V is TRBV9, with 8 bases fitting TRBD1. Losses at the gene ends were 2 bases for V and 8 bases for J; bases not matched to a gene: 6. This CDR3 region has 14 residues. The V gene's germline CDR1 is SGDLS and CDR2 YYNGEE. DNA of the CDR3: TGTGCCAGCAGCGTCGACAGGGGTTGGGACACCATATATTTT. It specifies CASSVDRGWDTIYF.

The CDR3 region is CASSTFGGELFF. In DNA, the CDR3 is TGTGCCAGCAGCACGTTCGGCGGGGAGCTGTTTTTT. The V call is TRBV7-2, the J call TRBJ2-2; D is ambiguous. CDR1 is SGHTA and CDR2 is FQGNSA in the germline V gene. The CDR3 spans 12 residues. Trimming took 5 bases from V and 7 from J, leaving 8 bases between them.

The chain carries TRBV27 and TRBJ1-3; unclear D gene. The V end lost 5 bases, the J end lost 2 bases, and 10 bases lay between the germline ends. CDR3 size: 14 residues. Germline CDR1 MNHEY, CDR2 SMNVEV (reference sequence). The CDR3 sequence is CASSGYDTGNTIYF. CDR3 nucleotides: TGTGCCAGCAGTGGATACGACACTGGAAACACCATATATTTT.

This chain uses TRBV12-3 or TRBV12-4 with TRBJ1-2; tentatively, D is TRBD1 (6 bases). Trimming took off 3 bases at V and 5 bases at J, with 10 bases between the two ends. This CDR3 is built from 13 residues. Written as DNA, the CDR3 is TGTGCCAGCAGTTTCGGAGGACAGTATGGCTACACCTTC. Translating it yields CASSFGGQYGYTF.

The CDR3 sequence: CASSIWPGDEKLFF. DNA for the CDR3: TGTGCCAGTAGTATATGGCCAGGGGATGAAAAACTGTTTTTT. The chain joins TRBV19 to TRBJ1-4, with a weak D call TRBD1 (6 bases). The germline V gene encodes CDR1 LNHDA and CDR2 SQIVND (reference sequence). There are 14 residues in the CDR3. The germline V and J ends were trimmed by 2 bases and 6 bases, with 10 bases remaining between them.

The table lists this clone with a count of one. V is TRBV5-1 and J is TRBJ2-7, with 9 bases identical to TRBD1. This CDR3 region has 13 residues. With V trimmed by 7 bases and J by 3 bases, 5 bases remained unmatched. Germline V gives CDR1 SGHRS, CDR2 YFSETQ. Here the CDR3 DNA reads TGCGCCAGCGGACAGGGGTCTCTCTACGAGCAGTACTTC. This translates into CASGQGSLYEQYF. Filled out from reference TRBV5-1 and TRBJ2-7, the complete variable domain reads KAGVTQTPRYLIKTRGQQVTLSCSPISGHRSVSWYQQTPGQGLQFLFEYFSETQRNKGNFPGRFSGRQFSNSRSEMNVSTLELGDSALYLCASGQGSLYEQYFGPGTRLTVT.

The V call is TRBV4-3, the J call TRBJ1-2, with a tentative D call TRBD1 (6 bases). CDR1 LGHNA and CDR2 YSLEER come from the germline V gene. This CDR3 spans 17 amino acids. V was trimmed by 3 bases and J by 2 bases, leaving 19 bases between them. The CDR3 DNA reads TGCGCCAGCAGCCAGGAGGACAGCCCCCGAGGGAACTATGGCTACACCTTC. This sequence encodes CASSQEDSPRGNYGYTF.

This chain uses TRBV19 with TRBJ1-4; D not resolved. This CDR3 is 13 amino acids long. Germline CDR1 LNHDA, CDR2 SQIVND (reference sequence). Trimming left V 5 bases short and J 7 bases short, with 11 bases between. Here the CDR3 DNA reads TGTGCCAGTAGTTCCCTAGCTGGTGAAAAACTGTTTTTT. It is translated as CASSSLAGEKLFF. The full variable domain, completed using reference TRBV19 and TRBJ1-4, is DGGITQSPKYLFRKEGQNVTLSCEQNLNHDAMYWYRQDPGQGLRLIYYSQIVNDFQKGDIAEGYSVSREKKESFPLTVTSAQKNPTAFYLCASSSLAGEKLFFGSGTQLSVL.

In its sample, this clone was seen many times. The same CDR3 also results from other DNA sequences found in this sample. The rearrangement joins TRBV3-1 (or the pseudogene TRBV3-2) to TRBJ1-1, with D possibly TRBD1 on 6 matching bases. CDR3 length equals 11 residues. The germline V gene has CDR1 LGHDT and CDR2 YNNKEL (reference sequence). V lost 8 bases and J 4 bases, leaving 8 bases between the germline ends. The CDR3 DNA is TGTGCCAGCCGAGGGGGCACTGAAGCTTTCTTT. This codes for CASRGGTEAFF.

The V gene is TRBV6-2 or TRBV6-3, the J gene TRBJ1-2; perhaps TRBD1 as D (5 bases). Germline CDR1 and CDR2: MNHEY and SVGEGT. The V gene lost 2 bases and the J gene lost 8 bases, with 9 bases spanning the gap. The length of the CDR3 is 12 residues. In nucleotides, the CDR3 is TGTGCCAGCAGTTACAGGGGCAGAGGCTACACCTTC. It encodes CASSYRGRGYTF.

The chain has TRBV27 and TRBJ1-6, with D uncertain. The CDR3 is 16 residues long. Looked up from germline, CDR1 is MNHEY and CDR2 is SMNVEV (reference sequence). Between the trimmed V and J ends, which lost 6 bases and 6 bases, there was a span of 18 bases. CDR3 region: CASSLLGERRNSPLHF. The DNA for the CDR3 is TGTGCCAGCAGCCTCCTCGGGGAAAGGCGTAATTCACCCCTCCACTTT.

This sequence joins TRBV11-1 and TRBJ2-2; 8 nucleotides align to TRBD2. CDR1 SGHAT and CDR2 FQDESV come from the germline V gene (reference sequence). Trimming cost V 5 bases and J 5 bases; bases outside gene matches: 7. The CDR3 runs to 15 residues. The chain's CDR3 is CASSRVASGTGELFF. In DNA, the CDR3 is TGTGCCAGCAGCAGGGTCGCTAGCGGGACCGGGGAGCTGTTTTTT.

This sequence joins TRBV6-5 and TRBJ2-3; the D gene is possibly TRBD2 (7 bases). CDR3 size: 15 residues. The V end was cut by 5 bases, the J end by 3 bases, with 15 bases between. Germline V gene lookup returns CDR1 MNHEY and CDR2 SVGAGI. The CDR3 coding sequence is TGTGCCAGCAGTCGTCCGGGGGGCCAAACAGATACGCAGTATTTT. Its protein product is CASSRPGGQTDTQYF.

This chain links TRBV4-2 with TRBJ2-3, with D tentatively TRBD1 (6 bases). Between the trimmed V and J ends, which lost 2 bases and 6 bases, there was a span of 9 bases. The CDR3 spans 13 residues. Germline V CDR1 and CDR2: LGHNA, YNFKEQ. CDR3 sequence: CASSQTGHDTQYF. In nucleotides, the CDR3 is TGTGCCAGCAGCCAAACGGGACACGATACGCAGTATTTT.

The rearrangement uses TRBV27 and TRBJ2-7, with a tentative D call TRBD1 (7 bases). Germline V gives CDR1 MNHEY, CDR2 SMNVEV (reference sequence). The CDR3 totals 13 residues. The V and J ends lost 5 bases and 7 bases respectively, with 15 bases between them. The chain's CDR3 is CASSPQPGGEQYV. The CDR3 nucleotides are TGTGCCAGCAGTCCCCAACCAGGGGGGGAGCAGTACGTC.

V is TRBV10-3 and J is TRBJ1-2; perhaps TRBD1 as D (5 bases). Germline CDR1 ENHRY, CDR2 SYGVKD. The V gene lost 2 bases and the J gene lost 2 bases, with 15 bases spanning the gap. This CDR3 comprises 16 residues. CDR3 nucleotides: TGTGCCATCAGTGAGCCCACATCGACAGAAAACTATGGCTACACCTTC. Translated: CAISEPTSTENYGYTF.

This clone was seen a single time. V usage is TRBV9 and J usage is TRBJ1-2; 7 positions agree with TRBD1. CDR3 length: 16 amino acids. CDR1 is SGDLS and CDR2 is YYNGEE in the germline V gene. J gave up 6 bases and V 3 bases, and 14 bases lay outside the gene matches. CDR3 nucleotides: TGTGCCAGCAGCGGCGGACAGGTTCGAGCTACGGATGGCTACACCTTC. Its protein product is CASSGGQVRATDGYTF.

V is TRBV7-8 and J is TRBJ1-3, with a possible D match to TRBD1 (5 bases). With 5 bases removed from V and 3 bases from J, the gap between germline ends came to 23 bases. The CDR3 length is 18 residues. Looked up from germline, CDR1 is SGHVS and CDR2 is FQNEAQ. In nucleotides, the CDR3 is TGTGCCAGCAGCGACGGGGGAGCCGCAAGCACCCTTGGAAACACCATATATTTT. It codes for CASSDGGAASTLGNTIYF.

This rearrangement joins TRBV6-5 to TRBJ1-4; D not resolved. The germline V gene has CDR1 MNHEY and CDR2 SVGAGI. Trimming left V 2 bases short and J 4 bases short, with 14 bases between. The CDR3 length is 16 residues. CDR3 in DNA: TGTGCCAGCAGTTACGTCCCCGGGTCCGTTAATGAAAAACTGTTTTTT. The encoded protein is CASSYVPGSVNEKLFF.